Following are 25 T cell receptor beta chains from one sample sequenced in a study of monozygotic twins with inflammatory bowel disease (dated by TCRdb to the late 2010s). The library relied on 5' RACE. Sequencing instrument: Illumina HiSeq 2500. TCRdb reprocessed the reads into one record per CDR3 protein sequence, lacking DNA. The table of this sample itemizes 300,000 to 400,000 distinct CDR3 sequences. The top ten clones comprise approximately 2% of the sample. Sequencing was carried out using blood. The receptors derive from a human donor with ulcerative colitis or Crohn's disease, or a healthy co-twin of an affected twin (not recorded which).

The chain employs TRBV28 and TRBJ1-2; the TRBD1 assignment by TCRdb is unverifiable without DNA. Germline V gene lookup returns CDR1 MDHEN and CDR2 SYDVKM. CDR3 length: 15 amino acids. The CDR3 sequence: CASSRRQGLFYGYTF.

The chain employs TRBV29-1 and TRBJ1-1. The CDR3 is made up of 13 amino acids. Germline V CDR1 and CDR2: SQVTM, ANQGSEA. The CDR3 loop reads CSVEQRGGTEAFF.

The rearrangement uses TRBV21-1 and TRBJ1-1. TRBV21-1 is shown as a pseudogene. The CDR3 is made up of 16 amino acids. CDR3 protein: CASSKDPKGEETEAFF.

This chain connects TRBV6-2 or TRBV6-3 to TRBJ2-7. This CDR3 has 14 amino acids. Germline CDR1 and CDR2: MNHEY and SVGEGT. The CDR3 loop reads CATGERQGTNEQYF.

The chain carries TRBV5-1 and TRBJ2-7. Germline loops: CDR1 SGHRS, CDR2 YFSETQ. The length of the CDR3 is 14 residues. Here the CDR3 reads CASSPRGGSFEQYF.

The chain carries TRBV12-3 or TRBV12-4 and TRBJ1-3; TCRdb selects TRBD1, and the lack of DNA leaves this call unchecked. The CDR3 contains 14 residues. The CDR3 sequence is CASRTGFSGNTIYF.

The CDR3 protein is CASSLGDRDADEQFF. This chain links TRBV7-9 with TRBJ2-1; there is no DNA to check the TCRdb D call of TRBD1. Germline CDR1 reads SEHNR; CDR2 reads FQNEAQ (reference sequence). This CDR3 is built from 15 residues.

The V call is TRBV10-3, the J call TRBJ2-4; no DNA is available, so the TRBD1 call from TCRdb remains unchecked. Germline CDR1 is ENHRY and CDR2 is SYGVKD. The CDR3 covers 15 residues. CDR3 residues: CAISDPGSPALFQYF.

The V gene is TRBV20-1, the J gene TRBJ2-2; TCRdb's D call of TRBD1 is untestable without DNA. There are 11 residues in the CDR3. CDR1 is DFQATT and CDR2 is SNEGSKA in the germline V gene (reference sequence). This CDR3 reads CSTDRAGELFF.

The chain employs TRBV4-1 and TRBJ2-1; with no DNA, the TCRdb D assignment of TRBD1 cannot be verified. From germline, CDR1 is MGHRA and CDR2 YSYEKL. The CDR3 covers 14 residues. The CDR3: CASGPRQDYNEQFF.

CDR3 region: CASGPGRISYNEQFF. V is TRBV12-5 and J is TRBJ2-1; the TRBD1 assignment by TCRdb is unverifiable without DNA. Germline V gene sequence: CDR1 LGHNT, CDR2 FRNRAP. The length of the CDR3 is 15 residues.

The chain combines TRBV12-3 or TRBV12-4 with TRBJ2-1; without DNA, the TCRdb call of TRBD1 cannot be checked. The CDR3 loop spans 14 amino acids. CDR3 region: CASSWQGVYDEQFF.

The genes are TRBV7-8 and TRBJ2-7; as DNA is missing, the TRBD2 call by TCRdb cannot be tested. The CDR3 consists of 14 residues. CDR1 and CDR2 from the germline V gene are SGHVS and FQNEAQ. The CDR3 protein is CASRTGGPGYEQYF.

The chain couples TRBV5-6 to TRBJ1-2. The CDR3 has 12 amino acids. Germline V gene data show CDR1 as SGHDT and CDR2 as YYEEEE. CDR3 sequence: CASSSQNYGYTF.

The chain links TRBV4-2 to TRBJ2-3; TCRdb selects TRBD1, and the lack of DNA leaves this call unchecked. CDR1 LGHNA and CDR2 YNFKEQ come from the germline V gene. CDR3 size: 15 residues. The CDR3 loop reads CASSPFGTSEHTQYF.

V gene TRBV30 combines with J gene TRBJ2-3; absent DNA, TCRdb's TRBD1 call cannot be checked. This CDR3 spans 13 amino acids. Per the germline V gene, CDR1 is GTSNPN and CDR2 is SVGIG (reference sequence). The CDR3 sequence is CAWNQGRTDTQYF.

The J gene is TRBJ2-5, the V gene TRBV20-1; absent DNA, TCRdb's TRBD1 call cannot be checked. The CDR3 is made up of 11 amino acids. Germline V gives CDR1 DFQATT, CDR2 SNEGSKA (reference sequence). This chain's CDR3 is CSARGAETQYF.

This CDR3 is CASSLAVGPPNTEAFF. The chain combines TRBV12-3 or TRBV12-4 with TRBJ1-1; TCRdb proposes TRBD1, but this gene call is untestable without DNA. This CDR3 is built from 16 residues.

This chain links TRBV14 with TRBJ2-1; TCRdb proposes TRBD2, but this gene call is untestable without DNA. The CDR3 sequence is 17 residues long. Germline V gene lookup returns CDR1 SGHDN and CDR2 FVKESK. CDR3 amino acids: CASSQLGSGRARSEQFF.

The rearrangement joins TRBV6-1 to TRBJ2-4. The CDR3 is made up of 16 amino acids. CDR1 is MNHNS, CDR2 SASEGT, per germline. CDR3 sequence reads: CASSEAASGAKNIQYF.

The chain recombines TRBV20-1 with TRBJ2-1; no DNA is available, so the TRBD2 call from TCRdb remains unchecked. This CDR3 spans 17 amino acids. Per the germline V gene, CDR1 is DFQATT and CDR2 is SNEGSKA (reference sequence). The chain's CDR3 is CSARDYLAGRGYNEQFF.

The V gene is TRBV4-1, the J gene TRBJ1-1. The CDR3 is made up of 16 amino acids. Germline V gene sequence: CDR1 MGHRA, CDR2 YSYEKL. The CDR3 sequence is CASSLVPWQVNTEAFF.

The CDR3 loop reads CASSQEGASYNEQFF. This chain links TRBV3-1 with TRBJ2-1; with no DNA, the TCRdb D assignment of TRBD1 cannot be verified. Germline V gene sequence: CDR1 LGHDT, CDR2 YNNKEL (reference sequence). The CDR3 sequence is 15 residues long.

The CDR3 reads CASIGTTEAFF. The chain links TRBV30 to TRBJ1-1. CDR1 and CDR2 (germline): GTSNPN, SVGIG (reference sequence). The CDR3 spans 11 residues.

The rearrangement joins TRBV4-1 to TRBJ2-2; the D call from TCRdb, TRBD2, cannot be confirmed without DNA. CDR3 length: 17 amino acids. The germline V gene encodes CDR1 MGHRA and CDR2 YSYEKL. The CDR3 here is CASSHRDLGGDTGELFF.